The 29 T cell receptor beta chains given below trace back to one sample, sequenced in a study of regulatory T cells in long-lasting Graves disease. Arm-PCR with iRepertoire HTBI primers amplified the CDR3 regions for these TCR beta libraries. MiXCR was run by TCRdb on the multiplex PCR reads, yielding one entry per CDR3 protein. This table has about 420,000 distinct CDR3 sequences, around 17% appearing once. Time point reported: newly diagnosed GD, antithyroid drugs for less than 3 months. Generation of the TCR library employed RNA extracted from PBMCs. The sample was also reused in another study, on T cells in Graves' hyperthyroidism and ophthalmopathy.

The source material was peripheral blood mononuclear cells (PBMCs), sampled at new diagnosis, from a patient treated with antithyroid drugs. These receptors were obtained from a woman aged 18 to 35 with Graves disease.

This clonotype was observed a handful of times. The CDR3 does not end in the conserved phenylalanine or tryptophan, so this is likely a read error. The J gene is TRBJ2-7, the V gene TRBV20-1; D possibly corresponds to TRBD2 (5 bases). Looked up from germline, CDR1 is DFQATT and CDR2 is SNEGSKA (reference sequence). V lost 3 bases and J 0 bases, leaving 12 bases between the germline ends. The CDR3 length is 14 residues. The chain's CDR3 is CSASSSGSSYEQYL. The CDR3, as DNA: TGCAGTGCTAGTAGTTCGGGGAGCTCCTACGAGCAGTACCTC.

This clonotype was found many times. The chain employs TRBV6-9 and TRBJ2-7; TRBD2 agrees at 8 bases. CDR1 and CDR2 from the germline V gene are MNHGY and SVAAGI. The CDR3 runs to 14 residues. V was clipped by 3 bases and J by 3 bases; unmatched bases: 4. In DNA form, the CDR3 reads TGTGCCAGCAGTTACCAGCGGGAGTACTACGAGCAGTACTTC. Encoded protein: CASSYQREYYEQYF.

The rearrangement uses TRBV29-1 and TRBJ1-5; the match to TRBD1 covers 7 bases. The CDR3 totals 11 residues. CDR1 is SQVTM, CDR2 ANQGSEA, per germline. The CDR3 is CAGGTNQPQHF. The CDR3 nucleotides are TGCGCAGGGGGGACAAATCAGCCCCAGCATTTT.

This clonotype was recorded many times. This chain joins TRBV4-3 and TRBJ2-1, with D possibly TRBD1 on 5 matching bases. Trimming took 3 bases from V and 2 from J, leaving 14 bases between them. CDR3 length: 16 residues. Germline CDR1 and CDR2: LGHNA and YSLEER. The DNA of the CDR3 is TGCGCCAGCAGCCAGGGAAGGACATCTGCCTACAATGAGCAGTTCTTC. Translated, it gives CASSQGRTSAYNEQFF.

The chain combines TRBV5-6 with TRBJ1-5, with a possible D match to TRBD1 (5 bases). Trimming pared 3 bases from V and 4 bases from J, leaving 11 bases between. The CDR3 has 14 amino acids. Germline V gene lookup returns CDR1 SGHDT and CDR2 YYEEEE. CDR3 region: CASSSGSNNQPQHF. The CDR3 DNA reads as TGTGCCAGCAGCTCAGGGTCGAATAATCAGCCCCAGCATTTT.

V gene TRBV6-1 combines with J gene TRBJ2-1; 12 positions agree with TRBD2. Germline CDR1 MNHNS, CDR2 SASEGT. V gave up 5 bases and J gave up 5 bases; unmatched junction bases: 7. The CDR3 is made up of 16 amino acids. CDR3 loop: CASSKGLAGVDNEQFF. The CDR3 nucleotides are TGTGCCAGCAGTAAGGGACTAGCGGGCGTCGACAATGAGCAGTTCTTC.

This sequence joins TRBV7-2 and TRBJ1-5; maybe TRBD1 (6 bases). CDR3 length: 15 residues. Between the trimmed V and J ends, which lost 0 bases and 6 bases, there was a span of 12 bases. CDR1 is SGHTA and CDR2 is FQGNSA in the germline V gene. CDR3 protein: CASSLALTGIQPQHF. In nucleotides, the CDR3 is TGTGCCAGCAGCTTAGCTCTGACAGGTATTCAGCCCCAGCATTTT.

The CDR3 DNA reads as TGTGCCAGCAGTGCCGGGACCGACTCCTACGAGCAGTACTTC. This codes for CASSAGTDSYEQYF. This chain joins TRBV2 and TRBJ2-7, with D perhaps TRBD1 or TRBD2 (5 bases each). Germline assignment: CDR1 SNHLY and CDR2 FYNNEI. With 4 bases removed from V and 0 bases from J, the gap between germline ends came to 10 bases. The CDR3 totals 14 residues.

The DNA of the CDR3 is TGCGCCAGCAGCTTGGAGGGAGCAGAGACCCAGTACTTC. Protein product: CASSLEGAETQYF. The chain joins TRBV5-1 to TRBJ2-5; TRBD2 is a possible D gene (5 bases). The CDR3 loop spans 13 amino acids. Between the trimmed V and J ends, which lost 0 bases and 4 bases, there was a span of 7 bases. Per germline, CDR1 SGHRS and CDR2 YFSETQ.

Turning to this clonotype: Just one base apart from a much larger clone, this may be a read error. This rearrangement joins TRBV27 to TRBJ2-1; D uncertain. Germline loops: CDR1 MNHEY, CDR2 SMNVEV (reference sequence). The CDR3 is made up of 10 amino acids. The V gene lost 5 bases and the J gene lost 8 bases, with 4 bases spanning the gap. CDR3: CASSGDEQFF. The DNA for the CDR3 is TGTGCCAGCAGTGGGGATGAGCAGTTCTTC.

This chain joins TRBV24-1 and TRBJ2-1, with D maybe TRBD2 (6 bases). CDR1 is KGHDR, CDR2 SFDVKD, per germline. The CDR3 runs 14 residues. Trimming left V 5 bases short and J 1 base short, with 8 bases between. This CDR3 is CATSVAGSYNEQFF. CDR3 nucleotides: TGTGCCACCAGTGTGGCGGGATCCTACAATGAGCAGTTCTTC.

This clonotype has a count of ten or more. In DNA form, the CDR3 reads TGTGCCAGCAGCCGCAGCGGGACACCTACCGGGGAGCTGTTTTTT. Translated, it gives CASSRSGTPTGELFF. V gene TRBV7-2 combines with J gene TRBJ2-2; D might be TRBD2 (7 bases). The CDR3 consists of 15 residues. Germline V gene data show CDR1 as SGHTA and CDR2 as FQGNSA. V was clipped by 5 bases and J by 5 bases, with 15 bases between them.

This clonotype appeared a few times. The CDR3 DNA reads TGTGCCAGCAGTTACGGGGGAACTTACACAGATACGCAGTATTTT. Its translation is CASSYGGTYTDTQYF. The V gene is TRBV6-5, the J gene TRBJ2-3, with D tentatively TRBD1 or TRBD2 (5 bases each). CDR1 MNHEY and CDR2 SVGAGI come from the germline V gene. CDR3 length: 15 residues. V gave up 2 bases and J gave up 2 bases, with 11 bases separating them.

The sample holds many counts of this clonotype. The chain couples TRBV30 to TRBJ1-4, with D unresolved. The CDR3 spans 13 residues. CDR1 GTSNPN and CDR2 SVGIG come from the germline V gene (reference sequence). V was clipped by 1 base and J by 4 bases, with 7 bases between them. CDR3 sequence: CAWSGSLNEKLFF. The CDR3 DNA sequence: TGTGCCTGGAGTGGCAGCCTTAATGAAAAACTGTTTTTT.

Ten or more counts support this clonotype. The chain combines TRBV28 with TRBJ1-3; D is unresolved. From germline, CDR1 is MDHEN and CDR2 SYDVKM. Trimming cost V 5 bases and J 5 bases, with 16 bases left between them. The CDR3 has 15 residues. The CDR3 DNA is TGTGCCAGCAGTCTCGACACCGGAGAAAGAAACACCATATATTTT. Encoded protein: CASSLDTGERNTIYF.

There are a few counts of this clonotype. The V and J genes are TRBV6-1 and TRBJ1-5; D unclear. V lost 3 bases to trimming and J lost 6 bases, with 6 bases between them. Germline V gives CDR1 MNHNS, CDR2 SASEGT. The CDR3 runs 12 residues. CDR3 sequence (DNA): TGTGCCAGCAGTGATGGAAGTCAGCCCCAGCATTTT. Protein: CASSDGSQPQHF.

This clonotype has just a few counts. The rearrangement joins TRBV7-2 to TRBJ1-2, with 7 bases matching TRBD1. The trim removed 1 base at V and 5 bases at J, leaving 4 bases unmatched. This CDR3 is built from 14 residues. The germline V gene has CDR1 SGHTA and CDR2 FQGNSA. CDR3 in amino acids: CASSLGQGQYGYTF. The CDR3 nucleotides are TGTGCCAGCAGCTTAGGACAGGGTCAATATGGCTACACCTTC.

The genes are TRBV6-2 or TRBV6-3 and TRBJ1-2, with 8 nucleotides matching TRBD1. Germline CDR1 reads MNHEY; CDR2 reads SVGEGT. This CDR3 is built from 14 residues. V was pared by 6 bases and J by 5 bases, with 8 bases of the junction left unmatched. CDR3 amino acids: CASRGDRGRYGYTF. The CDR3 bases are TGTGCCAGCAGGGGAGACAGGGGAAGATATGGCTACACCTTC.

At least ten counts were recorded for this clonotype. CDR3 DNA sequence: TGTGCCAGCAGTTTATTAGGGACTGGCCCTAGCAATCAGCCCCAGCATTTT. As protein: CASSLLGTGPSNQPQHF. The chain couples TRBV28 to TRBJ1-5; weak D call: TRBD1 (5 bases). The CDR3 totals 17 residues. Per the germline V gene, CDR1 is MDHEN and CDR2 is SYDVKM. V lost 1 base to trimming and J lost 0 bases, with 13 bases between them.

This clonotype showed up many times. The genes are TRBV20-1 and TRBJ1-6; D gene unclear. There are 15 residues in the CDR3. The germline V gene encodes CDR1 DFQATT and CDR2 SNEGSKA (reference sequence). Trimming cost V 3 bases and J 8 bases, with 17 bases left between them. CDR3 sequence (DNA): TGCAGTGCTAGGAGGGTTGGAGGGTTGGATTCACCCCTCCACTTT. It translates to CSARRVGGLDSPLHF.

This clonotype was observed many times. No DNA is shown, since the ends of the CDR3 on it are uncertain; the CDR3 is the one TCRdb lists. The chain joins TRBV28 to TRBJ2-1; TRBD1 reflects the table's D call only, with no check against the DNA. Germline CDR1 is MDHEN and CDR2 is SYDVKM. Including both end residues, the CDR3 is 16 amino acids long. CDR3 amino acids: CASSLLAGPHFGEQFF.

The chain uses TRBV25-1 and TRBJ1-1; D uncertain. Trimming took off 6 bases at V and 1 base at J, with 9 bases between the two ends. The CDR3 is 13 residues long. CDR1 MGHDK and CDR2 SYGVNS come from the germline V gene. The CDR3 nucleotides read TGTGCCAGCAGGTACACGGGGAACACTGAAGCTTTCTTT. This translates into CASRYTGNTEAFF.

The CDR3 sequence: CASRSGLAGGTDTQYF. CDR3 nucleotide sequence: TGTGCCAGCAGATCGGGACTAGCGGGAGGCACAGATACGCAGTATTTT. The V call is TRBV28, the J call TRBJ2-3, with 14 bases that match TRBD2. Unmatched junction bases numbered 3, after V lost 6 bases and J lost 1 base. Germline CDR1 is MDHEN and CDR2 is SYDVKM. The CDR3 contains 16 residues.

Many counts were recorded for this clonotype. The chain combines TRBV5-1 with TRBJ2-3; maybe TRBD2 (7 bases). The CDR3 covers 15 residues. Trimming shortened V by 4 bases and J by 1 base, and 13 bases separated the two germline ends. From germline, CDR1 is SGHRS and CDR2 YFSETQ. The CDR3 DNA is TGCGCCAGCAGCCAACAGGGAGGGGGCACAGATACGCAGTATTTT. Its translation: CASSQQGGGTDTQYF.

This clonotype was observed at least ten times. The gene calls are TRBV12-3 or TRBV12-4 and TRBJ2-7, with a possible D match to TRBD1 (5 bases). Trimming removed 2 bases at V and 5 bases at J, with 19 bases between. The CDR3 is made up of 16 amino acids. In DNA, the CDR3 is TGTGCCAGCAGTTTACTGGAAGGGGTCGAATCCCACGAGCAGTACTTC. This translates into CASSLLEGVESHEQYF.

In this sample, this clonotype turned up a few times. V usage is TRBV7-9 and J usage is TRBJ2-1; tentatively, D is TRBD1 (5 bases). The CDR3 spans 14 residues. V dropped 4 bases and J dropped 3 bases, with 10 bases sitting between them. Looked up from germline, CDR1 is SEHNR and CDR2 is FQNEAQ (reference sequence). CDR3 coding DNA: TGTGCCAGCAGCTCCCCGACAGACTACAATGAGCAGTTCTTC. Its protein product is CASSSPTDYNEQFF.

This clonotype was counted only a few times. This rearrangement joins TRBV2 to TRBJ2-2; D may be TRBD1 (6 bases). Germline assignment: CDR1 SNHLY and CDR2 FYNNEI. This CDR3 has 13 amino acids. The V end lost 7 bases, the J end lost 4 bases, and 10 bases lay between the germline ends. CDR3: CASTLGATGELFF. The CDR3 coding sequence is TGTGCCAGCACTTTGGGGGCCACCGGGGAGCTGTTTTTT.

This clonotype was picked up many times. The chain employs TRBV19 and TRBJ2-5; 7 bases line up with TRBD2. The CDR3 sequence is 15 residues long. V was clipped by 8 bases and J by 1 base; unmatched bases: 10. Germline values: CDR1 LNHDA, CDR2 SQIVND (reference sequence). In nucleotides, the CDR3 is TGTGCCAGTTCAAGCGGGATCACCTTCCAAGAGACCCAGTACTTC. It is translated as CASSSGITFQETQYF.

This clonotype was observed a handful of times. The rearrangement uses TRBV3-1 and TRBJ2-1; 10 positions agree with TRBD1. Unmatched junction bases numbered 2, after V lost 4 bases and J lost 5 bases. The CDR3 is 14 residues long. The germline gives CDR1 LGHDT, CDR2 YNNKEL (reference sequence). The CDR3 DNA sequence: TGTGCCAGCAGCCGACAGGGGGCCGACAATGAGCAGTTCTTC. Encoded protein: CASSRQGADNEQFF.